Given below is one T cell receptor (beta chain) in context. Sequenced by immunoSEQ multiplex PCR; TCRdb stores in-frame clones only, minus some. Of a few hundred thousand clones listed, around 90% are singletons. This specimen belongs to a study of blood T cell repertoires in COVID-19. Looking at the study overall: The samples span acute and convalescent COVID-19 from the United States, Italy and Spain. PBMCs, B-cell-depleted T cells, or T cells were the source of the cDNA or gDNA that made up the material.

Participant ages covered roughly 18 to 89 years across approximately 25 US areas. The source material was PBMCs or T cells enriched from blood (not recorded which). The receptor was isolated from a woman aged 25 to 39 who had recovered from COVID-19.

The chain's CDR3 is CASSSGLAGKYNEQFF. The CDR3 DNA follows: TGTGCCAGCAGTTCGGGACTAGCGGGAAAATACAATGAGCAGTTCTTC. This sequence joins TRBV5-4 and TRBJ2-1; TRBD2 matches at 13 bases. This CDR3 is 16 amino acids long. The germline V gene encodes CDR1 SGHNT and CDR2 YYREEE (reference sequence). V trimming: 5 bases; J trimming: 4 bases; junction bases outside the gene matches: 6.